The source of this TCR beta chain is a study of CD8+ T cells in alopecia areata. General study points: The study found TCR sharing across patients less clear than in mice, possibly for HLA reasons.

This clone was recorded a few times. What it binds is not known. Treatment here: oral pan-JAK inhibitor, 5-10 mg twice daily. Starting from PBMCs, sorting isolated CD4+ and CD8+ T cells. RNA extraction was followed by reverse transcription into cDNA, which acted as the sequencing template. TCRdb's copy holds only in-frame clones and misses some; the assay was immunoSEQ multiplex PCR. The sample lists approximately 210,000 clones; around three fifths were seen once. The V end was cut by 8 bases, the J end by 6 bases, with 17 bases between. The V gene's germline CDR1 is SGHTA and CDR2 FQGNSA. The length of the CDR3 is 14 residues.

J is TRBJ1-5 and V is TRBV7-2, with D unclear. Sequencing used CD4+ T cells sorted from blood, obtained at week 24, from a patient treated with tofacitinib. This TCR came from a human donor with alopecia areata. The CDR3 coding sequence is TGTGCCAGCTCCACCGGTCAAGGGCTTCAGCCCCAGCATTTT. Translated, it gives CASSTGQGLQPQHF.